Listed here is a single TCR beta chain. What this receptor recognizes is not known. No much larger clonotype is one base removed from it; base qualities were not supplied. The data were taken from a study of blood T cell repertoires in COVID-19 (dated by TCRdb to the early 2020s). Context from the whole study: Samples from collaborators originated in the United States, Italy and Spain and spanned both the acute and convalescent phases of COVID-19. The repertoires were released in a freely available public database meant as a resource for research on the immune response to SARS-CoV-2. The material from the prospective study consisted of cDNA or gDNA derived from T cells, B-cell-depleted T cells, or PBMCs. Samples came from the ongoing ImmuneRACE study (first 160 participants) plus 1,254 subjects from 6 global collaborators. Subjects who had been exposed to COVID-19, were actively infected with it, or had recovered from it provided the deeply sampled blood TCRbeta repertoires that made up the dataset. Nearly every sample came with metadata listing a de-identified subject ID, COVID-19 status, age in years and sex. Where available, HLA class I and class II types were taken from metadata supplied by the sample provider and were not determined by assay-based typing.

Taken from the germline V gene, the CDR1 and CDR2 loops are LGHNA and YSLEER. V has 1 base trimmed and J has 7 bases trimmed; junction bases matching no gene number 6. From the cysteine through the phenylalanine, the CDR3 covers 15 amino acids. This entry keeps only the CDR3 DNA: 45 bases, framed from base 1. Enrolling through a virtual design, the prospective study's participants ranged in age from roughly 18 to 90 years and lived across roughly 23 United States geographic areas. Cohort assignment in the prospective study relied on participant-reported clinical history from a screening survey and a study questionnaire. In the prospective study, whole blood, serum and a nasopharyngeal or oropharyngeal swab were collected from each participant by mobile phlebotomists. Additional blood draws and questionnaires over an approximately 2-month period could optionally be provided by prospective study participants. Before DNA extraction, blood samples from the prospective study were shipped at room temperature or frozen.

Overall study results and their limits: How much clinical and demographic metadata was included differed by source and by participant, and the metadata was provided uncurated.

The immunoSEQ Assay, a bias-controlled multiplex PCR, was used to amplify TCRbeta CDR3 regions from genomic DNA. Per the original workflow: Within the assay, amplification of reference gene primers was used to estimate how many nucleated cells each sample contained. To quantify the absolute abundance of each unique TCRbeta CDR3 rearrangement, sequence reads were collapsed and filtered. For each sample, productive Simpson clonality was calculated as the square root of Simpson's diversity index over productive rearrangements. TCRdb provides this immuneACCESS table in a form limited to in-frame rearrangements. Some clones are lacking; in checked studies, under half of them reflect an unresolved V gene, and why the rest are absent is not known. V and J calls and clone size are copied from that table; D and trimming were computed from the DNA. Here the sample has some 260,000 clones; around 80% occur a single time. The ten largest clones capture around 4.1% of the sample.

Sample: PBMCs or T cells enriched from blood (not recorded which). The rearranged chain carries TRBV4-3 and TRBJ1-1, with 10 junctional bases fitting TRBD1. This receptor was obtained from a man aged 30 to 39 with acute COVID-19. The CDR3 region reads CASSQGRGTGVEAFF. In nucleotide form, the sequence is TGCGCCAGCAGCCAAGGGCGGGGGACAGGGGTTGAAGCTTTCTTT.